The TCR beta chain under discussion was sequenced for a study of response to subunit inactivated influenza vaccine. This clonotype was observed a few times. The antigen remains unidentified. CDR3 length: 17 residues. The germline V gene has CDR1 LGHDT and CDR2 YNNKEL (reference sequence). The ends were cut back, 3 bases at V and 7 bases at J, with 24 bases in the middle. TCRdb processed the RT-PCR reads anew with MiXCR; each CDR3 protein has one entry. This table has around 570,000 distinct CDR3 sequences, around 11% appearing once. Study-level results: The authors proposed limited new T cell recruitment per seasonal influenza vaccination.

The same sample was also used in a study of T cells expressing NK-cell markers. Per that paper: As the method of synthesis, 5'RACE template switching with UMIs yielded TCR beta cDNA. Most of the eight sequenced donors were HCMV-seropositive; one was seronegative.

The chain joins TRBV3-1 to TRBJ1-1, with a tentative D call TRBD1 (6 bases). This specimen consisted of PBMCs from blood, obtained on the day of vaccination. The receptor comes from a man in his fifties or sixties who received an inactivated influenza vaccine. CDR3 loop: CASSHLNRDTIQVEAFF. CDR3 nucleotide sequence: TGTGCCAGCAGCCACCTGAACCGGGACACCATTCAGGTTGAAGCTTTCTTT.